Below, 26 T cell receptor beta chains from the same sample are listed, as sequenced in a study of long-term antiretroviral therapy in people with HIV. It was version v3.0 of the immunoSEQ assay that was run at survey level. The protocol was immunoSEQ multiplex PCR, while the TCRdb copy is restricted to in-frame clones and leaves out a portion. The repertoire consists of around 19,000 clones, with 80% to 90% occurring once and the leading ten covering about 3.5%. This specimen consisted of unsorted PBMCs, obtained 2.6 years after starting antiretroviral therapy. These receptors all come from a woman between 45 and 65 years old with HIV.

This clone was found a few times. The DNA of the CDR3 is TGTGCCAGCAGGGGATATACTGCAATAGGACTTGGCTATGGCTACACCTTC. As protein: CASRGYTAIGLGYGYTF. The chain couples TRBV2 to TRBJ1-2; D gene uncertain. The CDR3 is 17 amino acids. Trimming stripped 6 bases from V and 4 bases from J, with 24 bases between. Germline loops: CDR1 SNHLY, CDR2 FYNNEI.

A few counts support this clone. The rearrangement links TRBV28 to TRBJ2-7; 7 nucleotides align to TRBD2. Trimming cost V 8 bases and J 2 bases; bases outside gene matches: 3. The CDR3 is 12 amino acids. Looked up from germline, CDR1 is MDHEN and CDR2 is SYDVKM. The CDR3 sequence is CASGGGAYEQYF. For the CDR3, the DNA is TGTGCCAGCGGCGGGGGTGCCTACGAGCAGTACTTC.

The CDR3 bases are TGTGCCAGCAGCTTCCACCGGGACCCCGCCTACGAGCAGTACTTC. Translated, it gives CASSFHRDPAYEQYF. The chain recombines TRBV7-2 with TRBJ2-7; the D gene could be TRBD1 or TRBD2 (5 bases each). CDR3 size: 15 residues. V lost 3 bases to trimming and J lost 2 bases, with 14 bases between them. CDR1 is SGHTA and CDR2 is FQGNSA in the germline V gene.

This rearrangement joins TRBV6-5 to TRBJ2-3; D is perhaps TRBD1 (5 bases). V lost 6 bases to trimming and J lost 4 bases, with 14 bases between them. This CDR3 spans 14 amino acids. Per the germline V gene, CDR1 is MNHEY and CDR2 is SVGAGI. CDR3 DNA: TGTGCCAGCAGCCTCCAGGGTCTGTCAGATACGCAGTATTTT. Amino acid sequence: CASSLQGLSDTQYF.

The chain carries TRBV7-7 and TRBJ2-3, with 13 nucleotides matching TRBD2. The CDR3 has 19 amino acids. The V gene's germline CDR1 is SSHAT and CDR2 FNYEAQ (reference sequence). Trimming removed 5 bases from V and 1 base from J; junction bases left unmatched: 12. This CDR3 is CASSPGLAGEILGTDTQYF. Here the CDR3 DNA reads TGTGCCAGCAGCCCAGGACTAGCGGGAGAAATCCTTGGCACAGATACGCAGTATTTT.

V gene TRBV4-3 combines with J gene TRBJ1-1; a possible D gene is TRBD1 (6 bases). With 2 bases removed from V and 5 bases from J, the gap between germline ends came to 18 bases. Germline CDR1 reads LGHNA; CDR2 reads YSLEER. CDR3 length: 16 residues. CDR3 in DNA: TGCGCCAGCAGCCAAACACTGGGCATCCAGGGGACTGAAGCTTTCTTT. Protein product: CASSQTLGIQGTEAFF.

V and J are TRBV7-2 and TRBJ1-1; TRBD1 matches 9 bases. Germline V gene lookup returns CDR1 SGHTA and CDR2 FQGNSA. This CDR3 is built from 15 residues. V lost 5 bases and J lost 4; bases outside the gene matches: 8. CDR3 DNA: TGTGCCAGCAGCGCTATGGGACAGGGCAGCACTGAAGCTTTCTTT. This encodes CASSAMGQGSTEAFF.

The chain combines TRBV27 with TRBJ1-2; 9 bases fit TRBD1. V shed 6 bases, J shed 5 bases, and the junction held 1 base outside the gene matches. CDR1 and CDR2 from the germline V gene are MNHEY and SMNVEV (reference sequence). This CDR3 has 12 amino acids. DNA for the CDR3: TGTGCCAGCAGGGGACAGGGATATGGCTACACCTTC. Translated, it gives CASRGQGYGYTF.

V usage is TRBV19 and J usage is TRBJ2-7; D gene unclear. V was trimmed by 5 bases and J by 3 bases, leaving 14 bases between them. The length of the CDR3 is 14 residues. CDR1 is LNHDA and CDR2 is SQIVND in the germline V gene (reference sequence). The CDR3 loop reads CASSQWGSYYEQYF. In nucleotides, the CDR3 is TGTGCCAGTAGTCAATGGGGATCATACTACGAGCAGTACTTC.

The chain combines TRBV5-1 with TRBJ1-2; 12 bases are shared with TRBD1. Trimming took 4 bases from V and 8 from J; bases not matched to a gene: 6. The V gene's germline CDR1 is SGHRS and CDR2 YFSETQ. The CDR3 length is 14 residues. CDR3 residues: CASSPGQGASGYTF. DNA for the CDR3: TGCGCCAGCAGCCCGGGACAGGGGGCGTCGGGCTACACCTTC.

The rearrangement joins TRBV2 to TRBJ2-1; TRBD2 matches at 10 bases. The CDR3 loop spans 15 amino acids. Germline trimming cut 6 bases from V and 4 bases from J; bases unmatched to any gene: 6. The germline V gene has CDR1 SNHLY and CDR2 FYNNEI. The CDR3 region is CASSETSGTYNEQFF. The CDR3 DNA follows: TGTGCCAGCAGCGAAACTAGCGGGACATACAATGAGCAGTTCTTC.

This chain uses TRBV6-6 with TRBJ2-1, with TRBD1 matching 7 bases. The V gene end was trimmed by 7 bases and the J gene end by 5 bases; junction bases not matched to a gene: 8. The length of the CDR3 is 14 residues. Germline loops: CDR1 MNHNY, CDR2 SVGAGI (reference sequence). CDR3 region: CASKGAQRDNEQFF. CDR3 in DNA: TGTGCCAGCAAGGGGGCACAGAGGGACAATGAGCAGTTCTTC.

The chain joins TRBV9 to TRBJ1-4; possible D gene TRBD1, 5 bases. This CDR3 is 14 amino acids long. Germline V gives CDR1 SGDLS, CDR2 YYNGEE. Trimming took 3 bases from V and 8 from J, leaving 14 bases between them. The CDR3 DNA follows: TGTGCCAGCAGCGCCCCAGGGATTGGAGAAAAACTGTTTTTT. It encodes CASSAPGIGEKLFF. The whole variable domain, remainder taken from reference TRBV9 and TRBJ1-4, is DSGVTQTPKHLITATGQRVTLRCSPRSGDLSVYWYQQSLDQGLQFLIQYYNGEERAKGNILERFSAQQFPDLHSELNLSSLELGDSALYFCASSAPGIGEKLFFGSGTQLSVL.

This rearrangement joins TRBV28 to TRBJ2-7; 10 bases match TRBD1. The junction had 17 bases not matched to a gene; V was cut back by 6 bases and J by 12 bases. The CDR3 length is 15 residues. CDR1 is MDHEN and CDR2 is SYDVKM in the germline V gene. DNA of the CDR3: TGTGCCAGCAGGCCATCCCCCGGGACAGGGGTTAGGTCGTACTTC. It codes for CASRPSPGTGVRSYF. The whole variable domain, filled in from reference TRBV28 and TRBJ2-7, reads DVKVTQSSRYLVKRTGEKVFLECVQDMDHENMFWYRQDPGLGLRLIYFSYDVKMKEKGDIPEGYSVSREKKERFSLILESASTNQTSMYLCASRPSPGTGVRSYFGPGTRLTVT.

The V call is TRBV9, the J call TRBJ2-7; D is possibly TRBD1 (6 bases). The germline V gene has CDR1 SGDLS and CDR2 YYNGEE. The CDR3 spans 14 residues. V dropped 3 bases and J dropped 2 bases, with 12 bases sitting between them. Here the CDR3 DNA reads TGTGCCAGCAGCGAGGGACAAACCCCCTACGAGCAGTACTTC. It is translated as CASSEGQTPYEQYF.

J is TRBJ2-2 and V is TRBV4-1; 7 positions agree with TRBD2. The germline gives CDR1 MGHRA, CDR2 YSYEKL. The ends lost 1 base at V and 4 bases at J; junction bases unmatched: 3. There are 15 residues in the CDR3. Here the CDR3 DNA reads TGCGCCAGCAGCCAAGTTTTAGCGGGCACCGGGGAGCTGTTTTTT. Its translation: CASSQVLAGTGELFF.

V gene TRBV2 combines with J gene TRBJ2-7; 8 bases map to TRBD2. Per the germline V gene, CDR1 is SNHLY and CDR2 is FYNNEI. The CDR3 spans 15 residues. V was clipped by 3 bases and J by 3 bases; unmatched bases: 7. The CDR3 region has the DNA TGTGCCAGCAGTGATGGTGCAGCGGGAGACTACGAGCAGTACTTC. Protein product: CASSDGAAGDYEQYF.

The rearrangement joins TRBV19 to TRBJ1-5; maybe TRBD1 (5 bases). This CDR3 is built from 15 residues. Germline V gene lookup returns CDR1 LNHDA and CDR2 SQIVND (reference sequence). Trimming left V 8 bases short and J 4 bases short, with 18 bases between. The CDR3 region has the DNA TGTGCCAGTCGCCCTCAACAGGCAGGGAATCAGCCCCAGCATTTT. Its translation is CASRPQQAGNQPQHF.

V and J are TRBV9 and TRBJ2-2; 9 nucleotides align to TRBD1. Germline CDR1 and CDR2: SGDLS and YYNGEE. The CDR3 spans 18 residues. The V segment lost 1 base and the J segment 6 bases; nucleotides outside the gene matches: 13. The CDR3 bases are TGTGCCAGCAGCGTACCGGCAGGGGGGACAGGGAGCGCCGGGGAGCTGTTTTTT. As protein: CASSVPAGGTGSAGELFF.

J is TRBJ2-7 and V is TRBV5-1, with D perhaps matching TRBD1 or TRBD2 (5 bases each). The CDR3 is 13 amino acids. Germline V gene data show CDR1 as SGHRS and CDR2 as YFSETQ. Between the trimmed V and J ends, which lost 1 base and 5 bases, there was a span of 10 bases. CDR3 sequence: CASSLRRDHEQYF. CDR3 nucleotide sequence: TGCGCCAGCAGCTTGCGTAGGGACCACGAGCAGTACTTC.

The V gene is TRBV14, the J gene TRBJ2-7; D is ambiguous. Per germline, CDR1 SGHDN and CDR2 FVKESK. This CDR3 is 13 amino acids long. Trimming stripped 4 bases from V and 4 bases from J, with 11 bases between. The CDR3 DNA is TGTGCCAGCAGCCTTGGCGTTAAGTACGAGCAGTACTTC. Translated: CASSLGVKYEQYF.

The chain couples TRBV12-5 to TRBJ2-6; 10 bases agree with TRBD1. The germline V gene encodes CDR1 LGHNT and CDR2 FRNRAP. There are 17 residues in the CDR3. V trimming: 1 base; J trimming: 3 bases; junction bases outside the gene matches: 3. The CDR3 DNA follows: TGTGCTAGTGGTTTGGGGGGGACAGGGGTTGGGGCCAACGTCCTGACTTTC. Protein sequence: CASGLGGTGVGANVLTF.

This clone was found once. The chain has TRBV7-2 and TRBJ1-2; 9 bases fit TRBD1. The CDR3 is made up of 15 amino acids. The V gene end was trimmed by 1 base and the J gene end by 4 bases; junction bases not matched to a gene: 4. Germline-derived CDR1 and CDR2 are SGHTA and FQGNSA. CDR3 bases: TGTGCCAGCAGCTTAGGGGACAGGGAGGGCTATGGCTACACCTTC. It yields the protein CASSLGDREGYGYTF.

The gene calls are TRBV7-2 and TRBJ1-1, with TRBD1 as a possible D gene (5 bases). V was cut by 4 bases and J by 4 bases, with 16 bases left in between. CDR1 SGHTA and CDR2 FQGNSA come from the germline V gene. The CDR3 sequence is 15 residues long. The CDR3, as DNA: TGTGCCAGCAGCTCCTTGGGCGCGGGGCTCACTGAAGCTTTCTTT. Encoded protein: CASSSLGAGLTEAFF.

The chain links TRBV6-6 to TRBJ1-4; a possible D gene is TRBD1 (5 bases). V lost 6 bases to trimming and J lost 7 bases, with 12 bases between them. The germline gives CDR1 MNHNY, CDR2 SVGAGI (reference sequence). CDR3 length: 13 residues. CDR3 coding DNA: TGTGCCAGCAGATGGGACCCGGGTGAAAAACTGTTTTTT. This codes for CASRWDPGEKLFF.

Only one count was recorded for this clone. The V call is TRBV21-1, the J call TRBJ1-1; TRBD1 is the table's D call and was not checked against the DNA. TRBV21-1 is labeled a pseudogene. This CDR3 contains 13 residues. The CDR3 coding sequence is TGTGCCAGCAGGACGGACAGGCAAATAGAAGCTTTCTTT. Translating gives CASRTDRQIEAFF.